Listed here is a single T cell receptor (beta chain). Original handling: For nucleated cells, counts were estimated from reference gene primer amplification. Only in-frame clones appear in the TCRdb table, and some are missing; sequencing was by immunoSEQ multiplex PCR. The V and J calls and clone size come from that table; D and trimming were worked out from the DNA. The sample has 200,000 to 300,000 clones; approximately 90% are singletons. This specimen comes from a study of blood T cell repertoires in COVID-19. Study overall: Sources were T cells, B-cell-depleted T cells, or PBMCs; the material itself was cDNA or gDNA.

Between the trimmed V and J ends, which lost 4 bases and 0 bases, there was a span of 23 bases. Germline V CDR1 and CDR2: SGHTS, YDEGEE. The CDR3 is 19 residues long. The chain combines TRBV5-8 with TRBJ2-1; TRBD1 is a possible D gene (6 bases). Sequenced sample: peripheral blood. The clonotype was recovered from a man aged 55-75 years who had recovered from COVID-19. CDR3 nucleotides: TGTGCCAGCAGCCTGACAGGATTATCGACCATGTCCTCCTACAATGAGCAGTTCTTC. Translating it yields CASSLTGLSTMSSYNEQFF.